The clone carrying this T cell receptor beta chain was seen ten or more times. Its antigen is as yet unknown. One end of the junction does not line up with germline, which may come from a read error. These data belong to a study of neurological immune-mediated disorders. General study findings and limits: The multiple sclerosis repertoire cluster had no clinical or MRI correlate.

The length of the CDR3 is 14 residues. CDR1 and CDR2 from the germline V gene are DFQATT and SNEGSKA (reference sequence). TCRdb processed the 5' RACE reads anew with MiXCR; each CDR3 protein has one entry. The sample has 65,000 to 70,000 distinct CDR3 sequences; over 4% are singletons. The chain couples TRBV20-1 to TRBJ2-2, with D perhaps TRBD2 (6 bases). This receptor was identified in a man aged 45 to 65 with multiple sclerosis. The sequencing sample was made of PBMCs. The CDR3 coding sequence is TGCAGCGCTAAGGGACTCAAGAACACCGGGGAGCTGTTTTTT. This translates into CSAKGLKNTGELFF.